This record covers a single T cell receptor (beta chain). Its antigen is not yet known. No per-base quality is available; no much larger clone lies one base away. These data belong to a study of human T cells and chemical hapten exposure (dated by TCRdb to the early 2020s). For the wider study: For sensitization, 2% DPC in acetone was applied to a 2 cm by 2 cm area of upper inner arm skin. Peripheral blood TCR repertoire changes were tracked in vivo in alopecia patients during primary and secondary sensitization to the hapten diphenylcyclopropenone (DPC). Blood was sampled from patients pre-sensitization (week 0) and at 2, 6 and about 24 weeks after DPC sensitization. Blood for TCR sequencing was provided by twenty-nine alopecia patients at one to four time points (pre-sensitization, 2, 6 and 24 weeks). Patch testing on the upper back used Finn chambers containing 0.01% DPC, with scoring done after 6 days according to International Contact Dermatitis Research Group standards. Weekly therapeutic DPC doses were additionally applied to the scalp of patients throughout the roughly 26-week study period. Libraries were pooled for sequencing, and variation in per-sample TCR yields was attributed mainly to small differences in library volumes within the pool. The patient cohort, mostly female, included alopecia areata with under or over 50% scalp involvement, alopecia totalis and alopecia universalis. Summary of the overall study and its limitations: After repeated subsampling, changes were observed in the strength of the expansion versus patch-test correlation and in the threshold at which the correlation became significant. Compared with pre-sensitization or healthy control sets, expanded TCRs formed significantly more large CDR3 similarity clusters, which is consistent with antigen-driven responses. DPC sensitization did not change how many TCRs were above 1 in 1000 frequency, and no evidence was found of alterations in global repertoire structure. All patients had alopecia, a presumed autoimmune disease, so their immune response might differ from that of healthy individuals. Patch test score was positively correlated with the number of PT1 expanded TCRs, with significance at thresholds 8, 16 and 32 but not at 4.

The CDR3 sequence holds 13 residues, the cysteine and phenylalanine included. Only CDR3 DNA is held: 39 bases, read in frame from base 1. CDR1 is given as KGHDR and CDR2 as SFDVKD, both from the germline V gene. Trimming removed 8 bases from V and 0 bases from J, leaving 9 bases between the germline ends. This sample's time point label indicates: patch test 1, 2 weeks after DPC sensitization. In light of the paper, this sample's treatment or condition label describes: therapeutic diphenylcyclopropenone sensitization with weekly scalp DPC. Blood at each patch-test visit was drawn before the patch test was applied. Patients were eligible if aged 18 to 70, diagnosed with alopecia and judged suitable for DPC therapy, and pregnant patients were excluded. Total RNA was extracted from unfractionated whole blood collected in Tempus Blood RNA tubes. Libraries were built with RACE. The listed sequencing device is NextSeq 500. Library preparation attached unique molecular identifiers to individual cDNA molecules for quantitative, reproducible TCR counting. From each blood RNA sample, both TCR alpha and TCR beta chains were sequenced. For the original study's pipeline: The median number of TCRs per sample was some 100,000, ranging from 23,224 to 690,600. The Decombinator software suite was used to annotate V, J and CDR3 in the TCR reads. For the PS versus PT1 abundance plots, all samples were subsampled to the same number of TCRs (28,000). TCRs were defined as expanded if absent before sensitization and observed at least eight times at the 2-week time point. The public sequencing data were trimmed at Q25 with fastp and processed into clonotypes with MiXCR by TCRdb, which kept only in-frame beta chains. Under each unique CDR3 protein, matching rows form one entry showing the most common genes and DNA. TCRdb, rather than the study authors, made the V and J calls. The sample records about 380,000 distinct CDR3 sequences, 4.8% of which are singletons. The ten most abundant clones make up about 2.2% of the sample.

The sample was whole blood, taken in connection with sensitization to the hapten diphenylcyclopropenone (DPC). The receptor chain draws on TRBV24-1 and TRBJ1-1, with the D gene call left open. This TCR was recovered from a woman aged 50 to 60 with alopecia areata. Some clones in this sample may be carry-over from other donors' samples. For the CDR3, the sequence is CATMSELNTEAFF. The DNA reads TGTGCCACCATGTCGGAATTGAACACTGAAGCTTTCTTT.